Detailed here is one T cell receptor (beta chain). The antigen remains undetermined. For the second PCR, which ran for about 7 to 11 cycles, a sample-barcoded 5' primer and a J-beta primer mix were used. TCRdb reprocessed the 5' RACE reads via MiXCR and lists one record per CDR3 protein. The sample lists about 1.1 million distinct CDR3 sequences, roughly two fifths seen once, with around 14% in the top ten. The CDR3 spans 15 residues. CDR1 SGHVS and CDR2 FQNEAQ come from the germline V gene. Between the trimmed V and J ends, which lost 1 base and 6 bases, there was a span of 13 bases. The sample belongs to a study of blood T cells in healthy people across ages. Study results and caveats: Naive CD4+ cells and diversity were both higher in long-lived donors than in aged donors. Unknown CMV status may confound age-related changes in expanded clones.

The sample consisted of blood. The sequence derives from a man between 18 and 29 years old in good health. The chain joins TRBV7-8 to TRBJ1-5; D remains unclear. CDR3 in DNA: TGTGCCAGCAGCTTAGACTCTGACTACAGTCAGCCCCAGCATTTT. It translates to CASSLDSDYSQPQHF.